This T cell receptor beta chain was obtained from a study of blood T cells in healthy people across ages. It was with a sample-barcoded 5' primer and a J-beta primer mix that a second PCR of roughly 7 to 12 cycles was run. One entry per CDR3 protein, called by TCRdb with MiXCR from the 5' RACE reads. In the table there are more than 900,000 distinct CDR3 sequences, roughly 28% of which are singletons. This clonotype was detected only a few times. The germline V gene has CDR1 LGHNA and CDR2 YSLEER. Trimming took 4 bases from V and 12 from J, leaving 4 bases between them. The length of the CDR3 is 8 residues. These same data were also listed under a study on T cells of mothers and their children. That paper adds: The TCR beta CDR3 read count exceeded 9.5 million for each mother and was some 3.1 million for each child.

The receptor comes from a woman aged 40 to 50 in good health. The material sequenced was blood. The chain uses TRBV4-3 and TRBJ2-7; D is uncertain. DNA of the CDR3: TGCGCCAGCAGCCCAGGGTACTTC. Translating it yields CASSPGYF.